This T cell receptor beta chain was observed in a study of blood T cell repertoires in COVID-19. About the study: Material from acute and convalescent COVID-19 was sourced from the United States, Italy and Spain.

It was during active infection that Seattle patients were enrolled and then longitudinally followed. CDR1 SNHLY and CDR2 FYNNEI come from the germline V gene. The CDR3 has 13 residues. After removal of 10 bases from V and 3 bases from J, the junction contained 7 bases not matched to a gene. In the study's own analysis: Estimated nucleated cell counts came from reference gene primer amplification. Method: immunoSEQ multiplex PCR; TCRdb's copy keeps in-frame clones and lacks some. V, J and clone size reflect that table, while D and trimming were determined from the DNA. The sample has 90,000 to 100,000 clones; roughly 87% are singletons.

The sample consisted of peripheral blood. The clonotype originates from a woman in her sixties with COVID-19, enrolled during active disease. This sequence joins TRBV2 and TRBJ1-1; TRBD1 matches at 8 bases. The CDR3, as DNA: TGTGCCAACTCACAGGGGGAACACACTGAAGCTTTCTTT. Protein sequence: CANSQGEHTEAFF.